This TCR beta chain originates from a study of control samples from healthy donors and cancer patients. Looked up from germline, CDR1 is SGHAT and CDR2 is FQNNGV. The trim removed 0 bases at V and 8 bases at J, leaving 2 bases unmatched. The CDR3 is made up of 14 amino acids. Some clones are missing from TCRdb's copy, which holds only in-frame ones; the method was immunoSEQ multiplex PCR. The sample yields 100,000 to 150,000 clones, 85% to 90% seen once. The sequenced sample was PBMCs. The chain links TRBV11-2 to TRBJ2-3; 10 nucleotides agree with TRBD1. This receptor was identified in a man aged 45-65 years with head and neck cancer. The CDR3 sequence: CASSLEDRGTTQYF. The CDR3 DNA sequence: TGTGCCAGCAGCTTAGAGGACAGGGGGACTACGCAGTATTTT.